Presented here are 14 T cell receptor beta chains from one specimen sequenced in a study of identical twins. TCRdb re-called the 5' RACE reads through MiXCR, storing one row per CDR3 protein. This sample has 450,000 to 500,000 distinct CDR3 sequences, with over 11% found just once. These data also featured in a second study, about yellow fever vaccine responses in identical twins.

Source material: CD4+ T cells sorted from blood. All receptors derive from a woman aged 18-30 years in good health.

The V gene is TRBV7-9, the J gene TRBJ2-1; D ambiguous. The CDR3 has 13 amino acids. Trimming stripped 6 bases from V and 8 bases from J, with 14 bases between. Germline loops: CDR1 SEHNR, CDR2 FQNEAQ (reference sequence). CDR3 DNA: TGTGCCAGCAGGGTGGGGATAAACGATGAGCAGTTCTTC. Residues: CASRVGINDEQFF. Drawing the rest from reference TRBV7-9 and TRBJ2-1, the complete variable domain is DTGVSQNPRHKITKRGQNVTFRCDPISEHNRLYWYRQTLGQGPEFLTYFQNEAQLEKSRLLSDRFSAERPKGSFSTLEIQRTEQGDSAMYLCASRVGINDEQFFGPGTRLTVL.

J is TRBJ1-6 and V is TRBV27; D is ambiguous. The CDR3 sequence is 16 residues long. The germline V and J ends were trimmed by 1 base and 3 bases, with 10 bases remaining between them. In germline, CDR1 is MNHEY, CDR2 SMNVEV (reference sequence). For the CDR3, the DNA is TGTGCCAGCAGTTTATTTGGACGGCTCTATAATTCACCCCTCCACTTT. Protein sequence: CASSLFGRLYNSPLHF.

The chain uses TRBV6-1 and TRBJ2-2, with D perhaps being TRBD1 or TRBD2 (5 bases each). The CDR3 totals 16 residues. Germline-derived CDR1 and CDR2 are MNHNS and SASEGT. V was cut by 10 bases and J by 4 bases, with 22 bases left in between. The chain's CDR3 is CATPRLGTLGTGELFF. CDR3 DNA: TGTGCCACCCCCAGACTCGGGACGCTGGGCACCGGGGAGCTGTTTTTT.

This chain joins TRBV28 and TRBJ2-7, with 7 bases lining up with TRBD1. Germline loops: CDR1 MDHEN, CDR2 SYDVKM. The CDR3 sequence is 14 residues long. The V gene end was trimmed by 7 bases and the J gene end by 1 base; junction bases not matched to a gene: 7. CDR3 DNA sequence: TGTGCCAGCAACCTTCCGGGACAGTCCTACGAGCAGTACTTC. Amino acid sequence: CASNLPGQSYEQYF.

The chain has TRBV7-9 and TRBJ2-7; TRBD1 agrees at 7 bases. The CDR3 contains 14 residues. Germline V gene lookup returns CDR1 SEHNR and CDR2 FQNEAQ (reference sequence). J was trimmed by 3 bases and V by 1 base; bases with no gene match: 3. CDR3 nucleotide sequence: TGTGCCAGCAGCTTAGGGGACAGTTTCTACGAGCAGTACTTC. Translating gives CASSLGDSFYEQYF.

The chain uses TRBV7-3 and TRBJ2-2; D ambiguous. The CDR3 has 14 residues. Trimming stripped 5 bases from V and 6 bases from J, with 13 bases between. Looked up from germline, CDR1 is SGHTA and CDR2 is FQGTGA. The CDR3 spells CASSLDSGAGELFF. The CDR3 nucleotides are TGTGCCAGCAGCCTCGACTCGGGTGCCGGGGAGCTGTTTTTT.

CDR3 residues: CASSIDVSGANVLTF. The CDR3 DNA reads TGTGCCAGTAGTATAGACGTCTCTGGGGCCAACGTCCTGACTTTC. The chain recombines TRBV19 with TRBJ2-6, with unresolved D. V lost 0 bases, J lost 0 bases, and 3 bases lay in between. Germline CDR1 is LNHDA and CDR2 is SQIVND (reference sequence). CDR3 length: 15 residues. The full variable domain, completed using reference TRBV19 and TRBJ2-6, is DGGITQSPKYLFRKEGQNVTLSCEQNLNHDAMYWYRQDPGQGLRLIYYSQIVNDFQKGDIAEGYSVSREKKESFPLTVTSAQKNPTAFYLCASSIDVSGANVLTFGAGSRLTVL.

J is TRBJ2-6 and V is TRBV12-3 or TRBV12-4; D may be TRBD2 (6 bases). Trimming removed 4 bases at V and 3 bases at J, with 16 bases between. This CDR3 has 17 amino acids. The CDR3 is CASSSPLRGGGANVLTF. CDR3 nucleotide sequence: TGTGCCAGCAGTTCGCCCCTTAGGGGAGGTGGGGCCAACGTCCTGACTTTC.

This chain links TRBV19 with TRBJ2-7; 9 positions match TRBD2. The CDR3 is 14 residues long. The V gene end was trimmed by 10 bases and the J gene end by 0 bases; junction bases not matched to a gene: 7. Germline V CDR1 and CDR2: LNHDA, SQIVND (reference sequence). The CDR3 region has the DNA TGTGCCACATCCGGGACTAGCCTCTCCTACGAGCAGTACTTC. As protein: CATSGTSLSYEQYF.

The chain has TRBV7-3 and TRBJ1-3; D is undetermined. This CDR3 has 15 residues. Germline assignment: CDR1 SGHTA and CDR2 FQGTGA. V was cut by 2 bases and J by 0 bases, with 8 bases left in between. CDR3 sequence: CASSLRADSGNTIYF. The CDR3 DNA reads TGTGCCAGCAGCTTACGGGCCGACTCTGGAAACACCATATATTTT. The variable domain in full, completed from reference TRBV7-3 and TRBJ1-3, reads GAGVSQTPSNKVTEKGKYVELRCDPISGHTALYWYRQSLGQGPEFLIYFQGTGAADDSGLPNDRFFAVRPEGSVSTLKIQRTERGDSAVYLCASSLRADSGNTIYFGEGSWLTVV.

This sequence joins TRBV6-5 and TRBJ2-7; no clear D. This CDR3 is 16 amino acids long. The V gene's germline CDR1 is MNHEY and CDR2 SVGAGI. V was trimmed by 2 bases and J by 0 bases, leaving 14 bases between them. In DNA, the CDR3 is TGTGCCAGCAGTTACCGGCGACCTACCAGCTCCTACGAGCAGTACTTC. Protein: CASSYRRPTSSYEQYF.

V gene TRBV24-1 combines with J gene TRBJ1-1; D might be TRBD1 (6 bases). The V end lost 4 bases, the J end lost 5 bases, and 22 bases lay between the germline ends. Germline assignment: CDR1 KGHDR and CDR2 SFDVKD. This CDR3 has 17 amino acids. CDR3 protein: CATSDTPTTGGLTEAFF. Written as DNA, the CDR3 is TGTGCCACCAGTGACACACCCACGACAGGAGGTTTGACTGAAGCTTTCTTT.

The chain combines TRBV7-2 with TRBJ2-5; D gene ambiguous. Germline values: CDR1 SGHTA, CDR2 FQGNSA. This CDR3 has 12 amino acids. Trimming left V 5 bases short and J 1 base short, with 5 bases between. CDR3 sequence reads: CASSVTQETQYF. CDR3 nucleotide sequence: TGTGCCAGCAGCGTGACCCAAGAGACCCAGTACTTC.

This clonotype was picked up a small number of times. The CDR3 DNA sequence: TGTGCCAGCAGCTTTGGGCAGACGAGGGAGACCCAGTACTTC. Translated: CASSFGQTRETQYF. The V gene is TRBV7-9, the J gene TRBJ2-5, with D uncertain. Trimming took off 3 bases at V and 5 bases at J, with 13 bases between the two ends. CDR3 size: 14 residues. CDR1 and CDR2 (germline): SEHNR, FQNEAQ (reference sequence).